This passage covers 18 T cell receptor beta chains from one sample sequenced in a study of blood T cell repertoires in COVID-19. The table came from immunoSEQ multiplex PCR; TCRdb's copy has only in-frame clones and leaves some out. Among approximately 410,000 clones, more than 80% were seen once, and the ten largest hold under 1.5%. Sequenced material: peripheral blood. The receptors were gathered from a young woman with active or convalescent COVID-19.

This clone occurred once. The chain uses TRBV6-5 and TRBJ2-5; 8 nucleotides agree with TRBD2. The CDR3 spans 13 residues. The V segment lost 10 bases and the J segment 5 bases; nucleotides outside the gene matches: 9. CDR1 is MNHEY, CDR2 SVGAGI, per germline. The CDR3 region has the DNA TGTGCCATCCGGGGGGGCGGTCGGGAGACCCAGTACTTC. Translating gives CAIRGGGRETQYF.

The V and J genes are TRBV3-1 (or the pseudogene TRBV3-2) and TRBJ1-2; D unclear. Germline lookup yields CDR1 LGHDT and CDR2 YNNKEL (reference sequence). V was trimmed by 3 bases and J by 5 bases, leaving 13 bases between them. The CDR3 consists of 14 residues. CDR3 nucleotides: TGTGCCAGCAGCCACGAACCCTATCGATATGGCTACACCTTC. This translates into CASSHEPYRYGYTF.

The chain employs TRBV6-5 and TRBJ1-5; D not certain. This CDR3 is built from 15 residues. Trimming took 7 bases from V and 4 from J, leaving 17 bases between them. Per germline, CDR1 MNHEY and CDR2 SVGAGI. The CDR3 is CASNGSPGSNQPQHF. CDR3 nucleotide sequence: TGTGCCAGCAACGGATCCCCTGGGAGTAATCAGCCCCAGCATTTT.

The CDR3 sequence: CASSQAGGQPQHF. CDR3 in DNA: TGTGCCAGTAGCCAGGCCGGCGGGCAGCCCCAGCATTTT. J is TRBJ1-5 and V is TRBV19; D gene unclear. CDR1 and CDR2 (germline): LNHDA, SQIVND (reference sequence). CDR3 length equals 13 residues. Between the trimmed V and J ends, which lost 6 bases and 7 bases, there was a span of 13 bases.

V gene TRBV5-5 combines with J gene TRBJ1-2, with 12 bases aligning to TRBD1. Germline V gene data show CDR1 as SGHKS and CDR2 as YYEKEE (reference sequence). J lost 4 bases, V lost 0 bases, and 7 bases had no gene match. The CDR3 spans 17 residues. Here the CDR3 reads CASSLDGTGGIGYGYTF. In DNA, the CDR3 is TGTGCCAGCAGCTTGGACGGGACAGGGGGCATTGGCTATGGCTACACCTTC.

The chain has TRBV14 and TRBJ2-5, with 7 bases identical to TRBD2. CDR3 length: 15 residues. The V gene end was trimmed by 4 bases and the J gene end by 1 base; junction bases not matched to a gene: 6. The germline V gene has CDR1 SGHDN and CDR2 FVKESK. The chain's CDR3 is CASSRGGQIQETQYF. CDR3 in DNA: TGTGCCAGCAGCCGGGGGGGTCAGATCCAAGAGACCCAGTACTTC.

This sequence joins TRBV27 and TRBJ2-2; D possibly corresponds to TRBD2 (7 bases). CDR3 length: 16 residues. V lost 3 bases and J 4 bases, leaving 15 bases between the germline ends. Germline assignment: CDR1 MNHEY and CDR2 SMNVEV (reference sequence). Written as DNA, the CDR3 is TGTGCCAGCAGTTTTTCCGGAGGGGGGGTCACCGGGGAGCTGTTTTTT. Translated: CASSFSGGGVTGELFF.

The V call is TRBV5-1, the J call TRBJ2-2; TRBD1 is a possible D gene (5 bases). The CDR3 is made up of 14 amino acids. The germline V and J ends were trimmed by 5 bases and 4 bases, with 12 bases remaining between them. CDR1 and CDR2 from the germline V gene are SGHRS and YFSETQ. The CDR3 DNA sequence: TGCGCCAGCAGATCTCCTACAGGCACCGGGGAGCTGTTTTTT. Translation: CASRSPTGTGELFF.

The J gene is TRBJ1-4, the V gene TRBV27; D is unresolved. V dropped 3 bases and J dropped 4 bases, with 18 bases sitting between them. Germline CDR1 and CDR2: MNHEY and SMNVEV (reference sequence). The CDR3 runs 17 residues. CDR3 sequence: CASSFPMKAVNNEKLFF. The CDR3, as DNA: TGTGCCAGCAGTTTCCCCATGAAGGCGGTGAATAATGAAAAACTGTTTTTT. The whole variable domain, filled in from reference TRBV27 and TRBJ1-4, reads EAQVTQNPRYLITVTGKKLTVTCSQNMNHEYMSWYRQDPGLGLRQIYYSMNVEVTDKGDVPEGYKVSRKEKRNFPLILESPSPNQTSLYFCASSFPMKAVNNEKLFFGSGTQLSVL.

The V and J genes are TRBV19 and TRBJ2-3; 7 nucleotides line up with TRBD1. The CDR3 is 14 residues long. Germline V lookup: CDR1 LNHDA, CDR2 SQIVND (reference sequence). Unmatched junction bases numbered 6, after V lost 7 bases and J lost 2 bases. The CDR3 is CASTHRGHTDTQYF. The CDR3 DNA follows: TGTGCCAGTACGCACAGGGGTCACACAGATACGCAGTATTTT.

The gene calls are TRBV6-1 and TRBJ1-2, with D maybe TRBD1 (5 bases). CDR3 size: 13 residues. Trimming removed 8 bases at V and 6 bases at J, with 16 bases between. The V gene's germline CDR1 is MNHNS and CDR2 SASEGT. The CDR3 coding sequence is TGTGCCAGCTCTTGGGGGGATGACAATGGCTACACCTTC. It specifies CASSWGDDNGYTF.

This chain uses TRBV4-1 with TRBJ2-3, with 7 nucleotides matching TRBD2. V dropped 1 base and J dropped 5; count of bases not matched to a gene: 12. There are 17 residues in the CDR3. CDR1 is MGHRA, CDR2 YSYEKL, per germline. CDR3: CASSQGPQAGIGDTQYF. The CDR3 DNA follows: TGCGCCAGCAGCCAAGGCCCCCAAGCGGGAATTGGAGATACGCAGTATTTT.

The chain recombines TRBV9 with TRBJ2-6; D might be TRBD1 (5 bases). This CDR3 comprises 15 residues. V was pared by 2 bases and J by 2 bases, with 8 bases between. Germline loops: CDR1 SGDLS, CDR2 YYNGEE. This CDR3 is CASSVEGAGANVLTF. Written as DNA, the CDR3 is TGTGCCAGCAGCGTCGAAGGGGCTGGGGCCAACGTCCTGACTTTC.

This clone was seen only once. The chain recombines TRBV12-3 or TRBV12-4 with TRBJ1-3; D is unclear. The V gene lost 10 bases and the J gene lost 1 base, with 11 bases spanning the gap. This CDR3 comprises 13 residues. CDR3 protein: CATTRVSGNTIYF. In DNA, the CDR3 is TGTGCCACCACACGGGTGTCTGGAAACACCATATATTTT.

As regards this clone: Other DNA variants within this sample encode the same CDR3. The chain carries TRBV6-5 and TRBJ2-7; D gene ambiguous. The germline V gene has CDR1 MNHEY and CDR2 SVGAGI. The V end lost 0 bases, the J end lost 1 base, and 7 bases lay between the germline ends. The CDR3 has 14 amino acids. The CDR3 reads CASSYSRGSYEQYF. In DNA, the CDR3 is TGTGCCAGCAGTTACTCCAGAGGTTCCTACGAGCAGTACTTC.

V is TRBV6-5 and J is TRBJ1-2; tentatively, D is TRBD1 (6 bases). The V gene lost 2 bases and the J gene lost 6 bases, with 13 bases spanning the gap. The CDR3 contains 14 residues. Germline V gene sequence: CDR1 MNHEY, CDR2 SVGAGI. The CDR3 bases are TGTGCCAGCAGTTACACCGGGGGGCGGGATGGCTACACCTTC. This encodes CASSYTGGRDGYTF.

In its sample, this clone was seen a few times. The chain links TRBV3-1 (or the pseudogene TRBV3-2) to TRBJ2-1; D remains ambiguous. This CDR3 region has 15 residues. Between the trimmed V and J ends, which lost 0 bases and 0 bases, there was a span of 6 bases. Germline CDR1 LGHDT, CDR2 YNNKEL (reference sequence). The CDR3 region is CASSQDLNSYNEQFF. In nucleotides, the CDR3 is TGTGCCAGCAGCCAAGATCTTAACTCCTACAATGAGCAGTTCTTC.

This clone turned up a few times. At one end the junction does not follow the germline gene, possibly because of a read error. The V gene is TRBV15, the J gene TRBJ2-2; 8 bases are shared with TRBD1. The CDR3 is 13 amino acids. Germline V gene data show CDR1 as LNHNV and CDR2 as YYDKDF (reference sequence). The CDR3 DNA sequence: TGTGCCACCAGCAGAGATGTAACAGGGGGGCTGTTTTTT. Amino acid sequence: CATSRDVTGGLFF.